This T cell receptor beta chain was sequenced during a study of Ad26.COV2.S vaccination and SARS-CoV-2 variants. Study at large: The study gave Ad26.COV2.S intramuscularly, once or twice 56 days apart. Broader study findings: TCR breadth and depth estimates may have understated total T cell responses.

Turning to this clone: What it recognizes is unknown.

Treatment: roughly 20 received Ad26.COV2.S at low or high dose, single or two shots; about 5 received placebo; per-sample allocation not given. Specimens were obtained on day 63 following the first vaccine or placebo injection. A Boston donor was an adult aged 18-55 years. Method: immunoSEQ multiplex PCR; TCRdb's copy keeps in-frame clones and lacks some. The repertoire includes about 680,000 clones, roughly 90% of them detected once, and 1.5% sits in the top ten. The sample consisted of peripheral blood, taken in a trial of Ad26.COV2.S vaccine versus placebo. This receptor was taken from a person aged 18-65 years who received the Ad26.COV2.S COVID-19 vaccine or a placebo.

For the CDR3, the DNA is TGCGCCAGCAGCCAAGGACAGCGGGGGACCTCCACAGATACGCAGTATTTT. Translation gives CASSQGQRGTSTDTQYF. The chain uses TRBV4-3 and TRBJ2-3; 8 bases are shared with TRBD2. CDR1 and CDR2 (germline): LGHNA, YSLEER. The length of the CDR3 is 17 residues. The V segment lost 1 base and the J segment 2 bases; nucleotides outside the gene matches: 8.